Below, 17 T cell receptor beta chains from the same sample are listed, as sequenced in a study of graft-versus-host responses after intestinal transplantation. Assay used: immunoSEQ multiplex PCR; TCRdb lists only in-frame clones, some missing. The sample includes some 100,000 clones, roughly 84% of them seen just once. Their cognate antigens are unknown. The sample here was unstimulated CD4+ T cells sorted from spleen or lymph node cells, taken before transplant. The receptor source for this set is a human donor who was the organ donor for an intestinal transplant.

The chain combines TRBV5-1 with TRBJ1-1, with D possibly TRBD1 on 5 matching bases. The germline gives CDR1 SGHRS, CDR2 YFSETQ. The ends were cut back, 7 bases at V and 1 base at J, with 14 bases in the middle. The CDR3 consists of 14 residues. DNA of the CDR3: TGCGCCAGCCACCCTTTTGACAGGAACACTGAAGCTTTCTTT. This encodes CASHPFDRNTEAFF.

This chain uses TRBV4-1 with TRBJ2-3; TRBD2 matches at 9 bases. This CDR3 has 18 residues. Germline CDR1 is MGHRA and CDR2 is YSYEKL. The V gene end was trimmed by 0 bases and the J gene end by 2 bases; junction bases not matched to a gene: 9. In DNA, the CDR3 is TGCGCCAGCAGCCAAGATCTTAGCGGGGGCCATTTCACAGATACGCAGTATTTT. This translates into CASSQDLSGGHFTDTQYF.

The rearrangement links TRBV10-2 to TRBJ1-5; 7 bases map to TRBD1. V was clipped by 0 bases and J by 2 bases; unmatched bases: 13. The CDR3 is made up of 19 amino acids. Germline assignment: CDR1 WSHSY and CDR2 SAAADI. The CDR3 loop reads CASSESGTVPEKRNQPQHF. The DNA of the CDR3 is TGCGCCAGCAGTGAGTCAGGGACAGTCCCCGAAAAGCGCAATCAGCCCCAGCATTTT.

CDR3 region: CASSRRHENIQYF. In DNA, the CDR3 is TGTGCCAGCAGCCGGAGGCACGAAAACATTCAGTACTTC. This chain connects TRBV5-4 to TRBJ2-4; D perhaps matches TRBD2 (5 bases). In germline, CDR1 is SGHNT, CDR2 YYREEE (reference sequence). The CDR3 is 13 residues long. V was clipped by 4 bases and J by 5 bases, with 10 bases between them.

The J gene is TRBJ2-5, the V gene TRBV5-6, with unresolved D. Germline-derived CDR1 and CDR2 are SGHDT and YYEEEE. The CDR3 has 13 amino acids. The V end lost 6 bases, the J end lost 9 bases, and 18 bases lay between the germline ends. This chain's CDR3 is CASNPNGVGSQYF. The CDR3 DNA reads TGTGCCAGCAACCCGAATGGGGTGGGATCCCAGTACTTC.

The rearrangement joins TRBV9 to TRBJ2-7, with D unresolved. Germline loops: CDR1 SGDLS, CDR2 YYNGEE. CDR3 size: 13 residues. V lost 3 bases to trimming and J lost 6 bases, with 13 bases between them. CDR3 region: CASSARNVGEQYF. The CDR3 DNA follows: TGTGCCAGCAGCGCGCGTAATGTGGGCGAGCAGTACTTC.

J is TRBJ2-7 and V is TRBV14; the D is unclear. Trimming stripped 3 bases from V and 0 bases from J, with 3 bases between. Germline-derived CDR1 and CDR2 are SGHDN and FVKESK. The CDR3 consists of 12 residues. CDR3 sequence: CASSHTSYEQYF. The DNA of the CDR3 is TGTGCCAGCAGCCACACCTCCTACGAGCAGTACTTC. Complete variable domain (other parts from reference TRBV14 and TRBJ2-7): EAGVTQFPSHSVIEKGQTVTLRCDPISGHDNLYWYRRVMGKEIKFLLHFVKESKQDESGMPNNRFLAERTGGTYSTLKVQPAELEDSGVYFCASSHTSYEQYFGPGTRLTVT.

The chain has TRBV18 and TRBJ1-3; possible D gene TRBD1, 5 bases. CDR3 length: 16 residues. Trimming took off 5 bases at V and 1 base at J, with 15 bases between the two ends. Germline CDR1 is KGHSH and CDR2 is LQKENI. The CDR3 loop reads CASSTSTVKSGNTIYF. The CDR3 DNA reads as TGTGCCAGCTCAACTTCGACAGTCAAGTCTGGAAACACCATATATTTT.

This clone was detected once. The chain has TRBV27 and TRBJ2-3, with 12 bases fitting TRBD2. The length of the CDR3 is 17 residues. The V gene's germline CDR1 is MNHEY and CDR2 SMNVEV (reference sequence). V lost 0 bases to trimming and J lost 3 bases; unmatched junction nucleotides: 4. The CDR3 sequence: CASSLSSSGGETDTQYF. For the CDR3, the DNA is TGTGCCAGCAGTTTATCCTCTAGCGGGGGGGAGACAGATACGCAGTATTTT.

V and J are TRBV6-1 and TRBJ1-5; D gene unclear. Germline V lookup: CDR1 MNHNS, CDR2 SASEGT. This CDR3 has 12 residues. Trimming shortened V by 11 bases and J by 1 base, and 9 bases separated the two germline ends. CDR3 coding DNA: TGTGCCTCAAGGTTGAGCAATCAGCCCCAGCATTTT. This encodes CASRLSNQPQHF.

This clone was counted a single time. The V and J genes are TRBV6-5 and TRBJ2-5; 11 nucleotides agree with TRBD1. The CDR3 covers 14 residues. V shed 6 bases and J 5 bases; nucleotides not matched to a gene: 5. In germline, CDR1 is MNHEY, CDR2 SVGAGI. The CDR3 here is CASSRTGGAETQYF. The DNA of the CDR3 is TGTGCCAGCAGCCGGACAGGGGGCGCTGAGACCCAGTACTTC.

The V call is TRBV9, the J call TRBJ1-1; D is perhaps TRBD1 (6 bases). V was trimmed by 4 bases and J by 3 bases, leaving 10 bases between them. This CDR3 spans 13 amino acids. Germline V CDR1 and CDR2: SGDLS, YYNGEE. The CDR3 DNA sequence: TGTGCCAGCAGCAAAGGGGGGTACACTGAAGCTTTCTTT. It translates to CASSKGGYTEAFF.

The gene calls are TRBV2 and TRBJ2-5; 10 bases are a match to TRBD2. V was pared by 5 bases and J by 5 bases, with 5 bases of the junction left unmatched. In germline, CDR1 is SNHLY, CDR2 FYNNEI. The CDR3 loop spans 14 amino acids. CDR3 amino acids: CASSLAGVSETQYF. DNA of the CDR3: TGTGCCAGCAGTCTAGCGGGGGTATCGGAGACCCAGTACTTC.

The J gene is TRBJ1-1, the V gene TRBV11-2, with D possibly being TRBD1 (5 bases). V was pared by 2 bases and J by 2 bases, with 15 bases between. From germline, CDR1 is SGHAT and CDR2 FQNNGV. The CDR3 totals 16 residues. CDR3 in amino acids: CASSLIGTAFNTEAFF. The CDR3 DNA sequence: TGTGCCAGCAGCTTAATTGGGACGGCCTTTAACACTGAAGCTTTCTTT.

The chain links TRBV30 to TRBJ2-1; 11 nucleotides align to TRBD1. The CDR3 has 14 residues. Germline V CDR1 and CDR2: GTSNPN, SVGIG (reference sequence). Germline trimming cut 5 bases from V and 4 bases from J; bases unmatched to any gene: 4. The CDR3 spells CAWSGQGAYNEQFF. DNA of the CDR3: TGTGCCTGGTCCGGACAGGGGGCTTACAATGAGCAGTTCTTC.

CDR3 sequence: CASSPTIGQGAIYGYTF. The CDR3 coding sequence is TGTGCCAGCTCACCCACTATCGGACAGGGGGCTATCTATGGCTACACCTTC. This rearrangement joins TRBV18 to TRBJ1-2; 11 positions agree with TRBD1. This CDR3 has 17 residues. V lost 3 bases to trimming and J lost 4 bases; unmatched junction nucleotides: 10. CDR1 and CDR2 from the germline V gene are KGHSH and LQKENI. The variable domain in full, completed from reference TRBV18 and TRBJ1-2, reads NAGVMQNPRHLVRRRGQEARLRCSPMKGHSHVYWYRQLPEEGLKFMVYLQKENIIDESGMPKERFSAEFPKEGPSILRIQQVVRGDSAAYFCASSPTIGQGAIYGYTFGSGTRLTVV.

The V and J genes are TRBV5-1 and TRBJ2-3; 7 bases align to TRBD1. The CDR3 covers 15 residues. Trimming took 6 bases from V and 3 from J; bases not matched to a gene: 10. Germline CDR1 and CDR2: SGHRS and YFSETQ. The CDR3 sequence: CASTSDGTVTDTQYF. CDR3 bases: TGCGCCAGCACTTCTGACGGGACAGTAACAGATACGCAGTATTTT. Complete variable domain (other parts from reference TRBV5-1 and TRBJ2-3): KAGVTQTPRYLIKTRGQQVTLSCSPISGHRSVSWYQQTPGQGLQFLFEYFSETQRNKGNFPGRFSGRQFSNSRSEMNVSTLELGDSALYLCASTSDGTVTDTQYFGPGTRLTVL.